This T cell receptor beta chain was captured by sequencing in a study of T-cell reconstitution after alpha-beta-depleted transplantation in children. Many counts were recorded for this clonotype. CDR3 length: 14 amino acids. The germline CDR1 and CDR2 sequences are SGHAT and FQNNGV. The V segment lost 3 bases and the J segment 4 bases; nucleotides outside the gene matches: 4. Preparation of the TCRbeta library used unique molecular identifiers. One entry per CDR3 protein results from TCRdb running MiXCR on the PCR reads. The data hold fewer than 750,000 distinct CDR3 sequences, with 20% to 25% observed a single time.

The source was PBMCs, mostly from graft donor cells, collected 360 days after TCRalphabeta/CD19-depleted stem cell transplant. This rearrangement joins TRBV11-2 to TRBJ2-7, with 9 bases fitting TRBD1. The receptor comes from a boy younger than two who had a stem cell transplant for acute myeloid leukemia, so the T cells may come from the graft donor. CDR3 DNA: TGTGCCAGCAGCTTGGGACAGGGTGTTTACGAGCAGTACGTC. Its protein is CASSLGQGVYEQYV.